Listed here are 32 T cell receptor beta chains from one sample, sequenced in a study of T cells after posttransplantation cyclophosphamide. Sequencing was performed with immunoSEQ multiplex PCR; in TCRdb, only in-frame clones are kept and a portion is missing. The sample gives about 43,000 clones, 80% to 95% of which show up once; 2% to 2.5% is in the top ten. Busulfan-fludarabine conditioning, marrow transplant, and cyclophosphamide on days +3 and +4 were administered. The sequenced sample was PBMCs, obtained roughly 59 days after allogeneic stem cell transplant with posttransplant cyclophosphamide. All receptors come from a male patient aged 55 to 70 who received an allogeneic stem cell transplant from a related donor and was CMV-positive. Part of the T cells may come from the graft donor.

V and J are TRBV5-1 and TRBJ1-1; D is ambiguous. The CDR3 runs to 14 residues. Germline V lookup: CDR1 SGHRS, CDR2 YFSETQ. Deletions cut 2 bases from V and 4 bases from J, with 12 bases between. The CDR3 protein is CASSLKEGGTEAFF. The CDR3 DNA is TGCGCCAGCAGCTTAAAGGAGGGTGGCACTGAAGCTTTCTTT.

The J gene is TRBJ1-2, the V gene TRBV29-1, with D possibly TRBD1 on 6 matching bases. Trimming shortened V by 7 bases and J by 4 bases, and 13 bases separated the two germline ends. Germline V gene sequence: CDR1 SQVTM, CDR2 ANQGSEA. The CDR3 spans 12 residues. CDR3 in DNA: TGCAGCGCCATAACAGGGACCTATGGCTACACCTTC. As protein: CSAITGTYGYTF.

V gene TRBV6-1 combines with J gene TRBJ1-1; D is ambiguous. CDR1 and CDR2 from the germline V gene are MNHNS and SASEGT. The CDR3 has 14 residues. The V gene lost 5 bases and the J gene lost 2 bases, with 12 bases spanning the gap. CDR3 amino acids: CASSPRTFNTEAFF. In DNA, the CDR3 is TGTGCCAGCAGTCCCCGGACTTTTAACACTGAAGCTTTCTTT.

In nucleotides, the CDR3 is TGTGCCAGCAGCTTGAGGCTAGCGGGGCGAAGCACAGATACGCAGTATTTT. The encoded protein is CASSLRLAGRSTDTQYF. This sequence joins TRBV5-5 and TRBJ2-3; 9 positions match TRBD2. Trimming cost V 1 base and J 0 bases; bases outside gene matches: 6. Germline-derived CDR1 and CDR2 are SGHKS and YYEKEE (reference sequence). This CDR3 comprises 17 residues.

The chain has TRBV27 and TRBJ1-2; possibly TRBD1 for D (6 bases). CDR1 is MNHEY and CDR2 is SMNVEV in the germline V gene (reference sequence). Trimming pared 1 base from V and 7 bases from J, leaving 13 bases between. The CDR3 has 14 amino acids. The CDR3 region is CASSLLSGVGGYTF. CDR3 in DNA: TGTGCCAGCAGTTTATTATCAGGGGTGGGTGGCTACACCTTC.

The chain joins TRBV9 to TRBJ1-1; possibly TRBD1 for D (5 bases). V was clipped by 0 bases and J by 5 bases, with 11 bases between them. This CDR3 has 14 amino acids. CDR1 and CDR2 (germline): SGDLS, YYNGEE. The CDR3 nucleotides read TGTGCCAGCAGCGTAGGGCAGGGAGGGACTGAAGCTTTCTTT. Protein sequence: CASSVGQGGTEAFF.

This rearrangement joins TRBV5-1 to TRBJ1-1; D is perhaps TRBD1 (6 bases). From germline, CDR1 is SGHRS and CDR2 YFSETQ. The CDR3 covers 15 residues. V lost 2 bases and J 1 base, leaving 12 bases between the germline ends. The CDR3 here is CASSLQGQGNTEAFF. CDR3 DNA sequence: TGCGCCAGCAGCTTACAGGGTCAGGGGAACACTGAAGCTTTCTTT.

This clone came up a few times. This chain connects TRBV5-1 to TRBJ1-2; TRBD1 is a possible D gene (5 bases). This CDR3 comprises 18 residues. Germline lookup yields CDR1 SGHRS and CDR2 YFSETQ. Trimming cost V 0 bases and J 0 bases, with 18 bases left between them. The DNA for the CDR3 is TGCGCCAGCAGCTTGGAAATCCGAACTCAGGGTACTAACTATGGCTACACCTTC. Amino acid sequence: CASSLEIRTQGTNYGYTF.

The chain has TRBV7-2 and TRBJ2-7; D remains ambiguous. V lost 5 bases, J lost 2 bases, and 7 bases lay in between. Looked up from germline, CDR1 is SGHTA and CDR2 is FQGNSA. The CDR3 extends over 12 amino acids. The CDR3 here is CASSPSPYEQYF. CDR3 nucleotides: TGTGCCAGCAGCCCAAGCCCCTACGAGCAGTACTTC.

V usage is TRBV27 and J usage is TRBJ2-1; D not resolved. Germline CDR1 and CDR2: MNHEY and SMNVEV (reference sequence). The CDR3 sequence is 13 residues long. V dropped 3 bases and J dropped 3 bases, with 6 bases sitting between them. The CDR3 loop reads CASSLGLYNEQFF. CDR3 sequence (DNA): TGTGCCAGCAGTTTGGGCCTCTACAATGAGCAGTTCTTC.

CDR3 sequence reads: CASSPDREDGYTF. CDR3 DNA: TGTGCCAGCTCACCGGACAGGGAGGATGGCTACACCTTC. V gene TRBV18 combines with J gene TRBJ1-2; 8 bases agree with TRBD1. Germline V gene lookup returns CDR1 KGHSH and CDR2 LQKENI. The CDR3 totals 13 residues. With V trimmed by 3 bases and J by 6 bases, 3 bases remained unmatched.

V and J are TRBV9 and TRBJ1-4; 7 bases are a match to TRBD1. Germline V gene data show CDR1 as SGDLS and CDR2 as YYNGEE. Trimming took 4 bases from V and 7 from J; bases not matched to a gene: 7. This CDR3 region has 14 residues. CDR3 in DNA: TGTGCCAGCAGCCCCGCCAGGGGGAGTGAAAAACTGTTTTTT. Translated, it gives CASSPARGSEKLFF.

The genes are TRBV7-2 and TRBJ2-7, with D uncertain. V was clipped by 6 bases and J by 0 bases, with 12 bases between them. Germline V gene lookup returns CDR1 SGHTA and CDR2 FQGNSA. The CDR3 consists of 14 residues. CDR3 protein: CASSKAGSSYEQYF. For the CDR3, the DNA is TGTGCCAGCAGTAAAGCCGGGTCCTCCTACGAGCAGTACTTC.

The J gene is TRBJ2-1, the V gene TRBV4-1, with a possible D match to TRBD2 (5 bases). Germline values: CDR1 MGHRA, CDR2 YSYEKL. Trimming removed 1 base from V and 8 bases from J, with 15 bases in between. The length of the CDR3 is 15 residues. The CDR3 bases are TGCGCCAGCAGCCAAGTGTCTAGCTTTCGGGATGAGCAGTTCTTC. Protein product: CASSQVSSFRDEQFF.

V gene TRBV5-8 combines with J gene TRBJ1-2; D is unresolved. The CDR3 has 12 residues. Germline lookup yields CDR1 SGHTS and CDR2 YDEGEE. V dropped 6 bases and J dropped 2 bases, with 8 bases sitting between them. The CDR3 coding sequence is TGTGCCAGCAATAAAGAGAACTATGGCTACACCTTC. It translates to CASNKENYGYTF.

This clone was seen a single time. The V gene is TRBV10-1, the J gene TRBJ2-5, with TRBD2 as a possible D gene (6 bases). CDR3 size: 15 residues. Germline V gives CDR1 WNHNN, CDR2 SYGVQD (reference sequence). Trimming stripped 4 bases from V and 4 bases from J, with 16 bases between. The CDR3 spells CASSGGGGKVETQYF. The CDR3 DNA sequence: TGCGCCAGCAGTGGGGGAGGAGGGAAGGTAGAGACCCAGTACTTC.

This CDR3 is CASSSPGQMDTEAFF. The CDR3 DNA follows: TGTGCCAGCAGCTCCCCAGGACAGATGGACACTGAAGCTTTCTTT. This chain connects TRBV7-9 to TRBJ1-1; TRBD1 might be the D (6 bases). The germline gives CDR1 SEHNR, CDR2 FQNEAQ (reference sequence). This CDR3 is 15 amino acids long. Trimming shortened V by 4 bases and J by 3 bases, and 15 bases separated the two germline ends.

The chain has TRBV27 and TRBJ1-2; TRBD1 agrees at 9 bases. The CDR3 has 16 amino acids. The trim removed 0 bases at V and 10 bases at J, leaving 12 bases unmatched. CDR1 is MNHEY and CDR2 is SMNVEV in the germline V gene (reference sequence). CDR3 coding DNA: TGTGCCAGCAGTTTATCCCCCGGGACAGGGAGTGATGACTACACCTTC. Translated: CASSLSPGTGSDDYTF.

The chain uses TRBV6-6 and TRBJ1-2; D unclear. The CDR3 is 14 amino acids. The germline V gene has CDR1 MNHNY and CDR2 SVGAGI (reference sequence). With 5 bases removed from V and 1 base from J, the gap between germline ends came to 11 bases. The CDR3 nucleotides read TGTGCCAGCAGTCCCCTGACTATTAACTATGGCTACACCTTC. Translated: CASSPLTINYGYTF.

The chain joins TRBV15 to TRBJ2-2, with 10 bases identical to TRBD1. V shed 3 bases and J 4 bases; nucleotides not matched to a gene: 11. Germline loops: CDR1 LNHNV, CDR2 YYDKDF (reference sequence). The CDR3 covers 18 residues. As DNA, the CDR3 is TGTGCCACCAGCAGTAGACAGGGGGCGGATTCGACCACCGGGGAGCTGTTTTTT. Amino acid sequence: CATSSRQGADSTTGELFF.

The V gene is TRBV5-1, the J gene TRBJ1-1; D is possibly TRBD1 (6 bases). Looked up from germline, CDR1 is SGHRS and CDR2 is YFSETQ. V was cut by 0 bases and J by 3 bases, with 9 bases left in between. This CDR3 spans 14 amino acids. CDR3 in amino acids: CASSLEGGYTEAFF. In DNA, the CDR3 is TGCGCCAGCAGCTTGGAGGGGGGGTACACTGAAGCTTTCTTT.

CDR3 loop: CASSPHGDQPQHF. The CDR3 DNA is TGTGCCAGCAGCCCACACGGGGATCAGCCCCAGCATTTT. The chain has TRBV5-8 and TRBJ1-5, with D uncertain. Germline CDR1 and CDR2: SGHTS and YDEGEE. V shed 4 bases and J shed 5 bases, with 10 bases lying between them. The CDR3 loop spans 13 amino acids.

This rearrangement joins TRBV5-3 to TRBJ2-1; D is undetermined. TRBV5-3 is identified as an open reading frame with a role that is uncertain. V lost 3 bases and J 7 bases, leaving 8 bases between the germline ends. The CDR3 extends over 12 amino acids. The CDR3 region is CARSSPRNEQFF. CDR3 in DNA: TGTGCCAGAAGCTCCCCCAGGAATGAGCAGTTCTTC.

V usage is TRBV11-3 and J usage is TRBJ1-2; weak D call: TRBD1 (6 bases). Deletions cut 4 bases from V and 8 bases from J, with 29 bases between. The germline V gene has CDR1 SGHNT and CDR2 YENEEA. The CDR3 loop spans 18 amino acids. As DNA, the CDR3 is TGTGCCAGCAGCTCCCACGGTAATAATCGGGGGGCAGGGAAAGGCTACACCTTC. Its protein is CASSSHGNNRGAGKGYTF.

In the case of this clone: An end of the junction differs from the germline gene, which may be a read error. The V and J genes are TRBV15 and TRBJ2-7, with a weak D call TRBD2 (7 bases). The V gene's germline CDR1 is LNHNV and CDR2 YYDKDF (reference sequence). This CDR3 is built from 14 residues. This CDR3 is CATSKRGASDEQYF. The CDR3 DNA reads as TGTGCCACCAGCAAACGGGGGGCCTCCGACGAGCAGTACTTC.

The chain is built from TRBV19 and TRBJ1-5; D may be TRBD1 (6 bases). The CDR3 covers 18 residues. The germline gives CDR1 LNHDA, CDR2 SQIVND (reference sequence). Deletions cut 7 bases from V and 5 bases from J, with 27 bases between. The CDR3, as DNA: TGTGCCAGTAAAGCCACGAAAGATACCGGGACAAAGCATCAGCCCCAGCATTTT. Translation gives CASKATKDTGTKHQPQHF.

Here the CDR3 reads CASSLLAGGSYEQYF. The CDR3 DNA sequence: TGTGCCAGCAGTCTTCTAGCGGGGGGAAGCTACGAGCAGTACTTC. The chain couples TRBV2 to TRBJ2-7; 11 nucleotides line up with TRBD2. With V trimmed by 5 bases and J by 3 bases, 6 bases remained unmatched. CDR1 is SNHLY and CDR2 is FYNNEI in the germline V gene. The CDR3 extends over 15 amino acids. Drawing the rest from reference TRBV2 and TRBJ2-7, the complete variable domain is EPEVTQTPSHQVTQMGQEVILRCVPISNHLYFYWYRQILGQKVEFLVSFYNNEISEKSEIFDDQFSVERPDGSNFTLKIRSTKLEDSAMYFCASSLLAGGSYEQYFGPGTRLTVT.

This rearrangement joins TRBV2 to TRBJ2-5, with a weak D call TRBD1 (5 bases). Germline lookup yields CDR1 SNHLY and CDR2 FYNNEI. This CDR3 spans 13 amino acids. Trimming removed 8 bases from V and 5 bases from J, with 15 bases in between. DNA of the CDR3: TGTGCCAGCTTAACAGGCTCAGGGGAGACCCAGTACTTC. Translating gives CASLTGSGETQYF.

This chain joins TRBV23-1 and TRBJ1-1; 10 bases fit TRBD1. TRBV23-1 is an ORF; its function is uncertain. J was trimmed by 5 bases and V by 7 bases; bases with no gene match: 10. The CDR3 covers 15 residues. The chain's CDR3 is CASIRDRGGGTEAFF. DNA for the CDR3: TGCGCCAGCATCCGGGACAGGGGCGGGGGGACTGAAGCTTTCTTT.

The chain employs TRBV10-3 and TRBJ2-5, with 10 bases identical to TRBD2. Per the germline V gene, CDR1 is ENHRY and CDR2 is SYGVKD. The CDR3 is made up of 16 amino acids. V shed 4 bases and J 5 bases; nucleotides not matched to a gene: 10. CDR3 DNA: TGTGCCATCAGTGGATCTGAGCGGGGGGGCCGCGAGACCCAGTACTTC. It encodes CAISGSERGGRETQYF.

This clone was seen more than once but under ten times. V and J are TRBV18 and TRBJ2-3; 10 bases are a match to TRBD2. The germline CDR1 and CDR2 sequences are KGHSH and LQKENI. The V segment lost 3 bases and the J segment 7 bases; nucleotides outside the gene matches: 10. The CDR3 consists of 16 residues. CDR3 nucleotides: TGTGCCAGCTCACCTACACTAGCGGGGACACACCATACGCAGTATTTT. It specifies CASSPTLAGTHHTQYF.

The chain employs TRBV28 and TRBJ1-6; D call uncertain. Trimming took 7 bases from V and 0 from J, leaving 19 bases between them. The V gene's germline CDR1 is MDHEN and CDR2 SYDVKM. CDR3 length equals 18 residues. CDR3 bases: TGTGCCAGCAATCACCCCCGTTTCGTGAGCTCCTATAATTCACCCCTCCACTTT. Protein sequence: CASNHPRFVSSYNSPLHF.